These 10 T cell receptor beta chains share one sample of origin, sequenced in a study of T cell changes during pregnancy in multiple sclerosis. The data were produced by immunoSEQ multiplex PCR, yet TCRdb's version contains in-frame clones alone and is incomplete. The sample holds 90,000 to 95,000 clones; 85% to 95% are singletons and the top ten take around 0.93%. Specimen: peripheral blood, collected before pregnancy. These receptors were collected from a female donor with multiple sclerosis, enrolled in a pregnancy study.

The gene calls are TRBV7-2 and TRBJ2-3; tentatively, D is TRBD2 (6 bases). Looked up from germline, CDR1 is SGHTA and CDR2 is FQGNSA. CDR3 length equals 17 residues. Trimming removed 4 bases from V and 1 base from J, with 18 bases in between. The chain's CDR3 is CASSYTGTPLGTDTQYF. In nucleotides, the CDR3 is TGTGCCAGCAGCTACACCGGGACTCCACTGGGCACAGATACGCAGTATTTT.

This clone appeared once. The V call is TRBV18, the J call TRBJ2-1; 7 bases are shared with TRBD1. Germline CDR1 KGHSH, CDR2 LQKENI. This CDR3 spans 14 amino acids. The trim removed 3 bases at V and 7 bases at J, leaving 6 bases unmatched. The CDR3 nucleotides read TGTGCCAGCTCACCGGAGAGGGGGCTAAATGAGCAGTTCTTC. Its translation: CASSPERGLNEQFF.

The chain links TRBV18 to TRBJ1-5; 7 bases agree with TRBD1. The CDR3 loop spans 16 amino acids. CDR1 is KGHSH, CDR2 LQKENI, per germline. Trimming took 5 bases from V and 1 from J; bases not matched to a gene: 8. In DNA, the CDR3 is TGTGCCAGCTCATCGCCCCGACAGGGCAGCAATCAGCCCCAGCATTTT. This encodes CASSSPRQGSNQPQHF.

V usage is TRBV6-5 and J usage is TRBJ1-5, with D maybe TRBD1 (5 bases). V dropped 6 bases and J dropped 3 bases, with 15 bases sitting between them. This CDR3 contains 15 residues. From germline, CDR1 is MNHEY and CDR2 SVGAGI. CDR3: CASSRDSTANQPQHF. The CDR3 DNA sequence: TGTGCCAGCAGCCGAGACAGCACTGCCAATCAGCCCCAGCATTTT.

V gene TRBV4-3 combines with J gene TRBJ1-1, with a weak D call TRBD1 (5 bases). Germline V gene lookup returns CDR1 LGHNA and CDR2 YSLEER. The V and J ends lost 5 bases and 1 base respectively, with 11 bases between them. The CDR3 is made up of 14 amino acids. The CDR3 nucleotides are TGCGCCAGCAGCTATGACAGATGGAACACTGAAGCTTTCTTT. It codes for CASSYDRWNTEAFF.

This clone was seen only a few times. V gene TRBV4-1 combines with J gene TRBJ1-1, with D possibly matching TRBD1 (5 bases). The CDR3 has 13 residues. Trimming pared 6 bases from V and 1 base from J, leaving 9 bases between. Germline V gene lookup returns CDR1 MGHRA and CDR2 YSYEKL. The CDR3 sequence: CASRKQENTEAFF. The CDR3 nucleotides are TGCGCCAGCAGGAAACAGGAGAACACTGAAGCTTTCTTT.

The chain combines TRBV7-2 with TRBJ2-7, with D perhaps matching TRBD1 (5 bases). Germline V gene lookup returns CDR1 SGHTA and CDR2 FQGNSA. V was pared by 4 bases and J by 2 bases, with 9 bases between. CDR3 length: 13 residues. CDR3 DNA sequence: TGTGCCAGCAGCTACATAGGGGCCTACGAGCAGTACTTC. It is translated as CASSYIGAYEQYF.

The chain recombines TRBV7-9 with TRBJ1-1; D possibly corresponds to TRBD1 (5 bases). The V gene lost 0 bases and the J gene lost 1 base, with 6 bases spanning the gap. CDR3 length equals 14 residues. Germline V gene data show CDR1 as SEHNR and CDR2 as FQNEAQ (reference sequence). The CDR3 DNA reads TGTGCCAGCAGCTTAGCAGGGGCGAACACTGAAGCTTTCTTT. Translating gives CASSLAGANTEAFF.

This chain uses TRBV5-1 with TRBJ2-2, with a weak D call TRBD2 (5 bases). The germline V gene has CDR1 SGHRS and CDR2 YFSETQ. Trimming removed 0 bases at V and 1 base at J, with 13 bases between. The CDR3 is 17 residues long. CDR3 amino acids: CASSLDGPRGNTGELFF. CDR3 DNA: TGCGCCAGCAGCTTGGATGGGCCCCGGGGGAACACCGGGGAGCTGTTTTTT.

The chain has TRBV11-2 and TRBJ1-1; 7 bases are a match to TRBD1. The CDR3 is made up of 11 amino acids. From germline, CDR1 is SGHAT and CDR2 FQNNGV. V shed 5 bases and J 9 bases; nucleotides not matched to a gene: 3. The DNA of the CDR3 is TGTGCCAGCAGCACAGGGGATAAAGCTTTCTTT. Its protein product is CASSTGDKAFF.